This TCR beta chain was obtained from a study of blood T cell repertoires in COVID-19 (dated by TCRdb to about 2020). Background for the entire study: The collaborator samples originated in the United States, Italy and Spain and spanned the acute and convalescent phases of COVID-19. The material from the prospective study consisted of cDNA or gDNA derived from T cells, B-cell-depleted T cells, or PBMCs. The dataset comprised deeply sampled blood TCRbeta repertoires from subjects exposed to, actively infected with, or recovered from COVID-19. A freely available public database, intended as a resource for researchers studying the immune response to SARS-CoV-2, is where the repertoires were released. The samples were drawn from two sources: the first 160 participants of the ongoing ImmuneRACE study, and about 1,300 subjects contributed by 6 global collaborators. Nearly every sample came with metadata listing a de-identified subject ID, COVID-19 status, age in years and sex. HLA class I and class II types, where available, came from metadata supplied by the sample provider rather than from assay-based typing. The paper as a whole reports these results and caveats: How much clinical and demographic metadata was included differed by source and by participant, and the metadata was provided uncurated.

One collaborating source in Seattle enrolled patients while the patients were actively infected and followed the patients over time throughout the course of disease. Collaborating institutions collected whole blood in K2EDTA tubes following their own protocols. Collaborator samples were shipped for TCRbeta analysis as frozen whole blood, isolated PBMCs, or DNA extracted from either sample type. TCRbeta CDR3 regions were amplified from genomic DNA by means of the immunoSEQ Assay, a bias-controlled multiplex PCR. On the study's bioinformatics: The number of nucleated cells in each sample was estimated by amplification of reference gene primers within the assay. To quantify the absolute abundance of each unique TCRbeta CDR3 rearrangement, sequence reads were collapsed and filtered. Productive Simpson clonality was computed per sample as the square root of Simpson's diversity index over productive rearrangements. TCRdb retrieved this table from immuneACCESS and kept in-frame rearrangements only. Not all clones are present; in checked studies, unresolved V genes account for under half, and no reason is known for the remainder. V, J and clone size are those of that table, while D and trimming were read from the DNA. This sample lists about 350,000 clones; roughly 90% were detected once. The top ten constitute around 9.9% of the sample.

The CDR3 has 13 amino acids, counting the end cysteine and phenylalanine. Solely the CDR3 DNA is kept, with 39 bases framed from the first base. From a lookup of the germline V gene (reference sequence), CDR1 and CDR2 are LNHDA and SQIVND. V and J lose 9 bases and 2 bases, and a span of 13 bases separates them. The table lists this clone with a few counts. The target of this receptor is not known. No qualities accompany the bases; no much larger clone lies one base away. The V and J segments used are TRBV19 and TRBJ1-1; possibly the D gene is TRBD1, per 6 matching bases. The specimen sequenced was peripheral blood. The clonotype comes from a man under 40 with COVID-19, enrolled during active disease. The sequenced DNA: TGTGCCAGGATTACAGGGTGCAACACTGAAGCTTTCTTT. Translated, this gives CARITGCNTEAFF.